A single sample is the source of the 5 T cell receptor beta chains below, sequenced in a study of CD8+ T cells in alopecia areata. Reverse transcription of extracted RNA yielded cDNA, which provided the sequencing template. Generated by immunoSEQ multiplex PCR, the TCRdb table keeps only in-frame clones and is missing some. The repertoire holds about 190,000 clones, roughly three fifths seen once, with approximately 0.7% in the top ten. As for treatment: oral pan-JAK inhibitor, 5-10 mg twice daily. The input for sequencing was CD4+ T cells sorted from blood, taken at week 4, from a patient treated with tofacitinib. All receptors derive from a human donor with alopecia areata.

The chain recombines TRBV5-1 with TRBJ2-7, with TRBD1 matching 9 bases. Germline CDR1 SGHRS, CDR2 YFSETQ. CDR3 length equals 16 residues. V trimming: 0 bases; J trimming: 6 bases; junction bases outside the gene matches: 10. The CDR3 loop reads CASSLGVGGTGLEQYF. CDR3 bases: TGCGCCAGCAGCTTGGGGGTCGGAGGGACAGGGCTCGAGCAGTACTTC.

The chain combines TRBV30 with TRBJ2-1; D is unclear. With 3 bases removed from V and 5 bases from J, the gap between germline ends came to 5 bases. CDR1 GTSNPN and CDR2 SVGIG come from the germline V gene (reference sequence). The CDR3 extends over 11 amino acids. CDR3 protein: CAWSADNEQFF. The CDR3 DNA reads TGTGCCTGGAGCGCCGACAATGAGCAGTTCTTC.

The chain links TRBV25-1 to TRBJ2-3; no reliable D call. V lost 8 bases and J lost 1, with 10 bases in between. Germline lookup yields CDR1 MGHDK and CDR2 SYGVNS. This CDR3 has 13 residues. CDR3: CASRSSGTDTQYF. In DNA form, the CDR3 reads TGTGCCAGCCGTTCGAGTGGCACAGATACGCAGTATTTT.

This clone was observed a few times. V and J are TRBV6-1 and TRBJ2-3; 8 bases fit TRBD2. V was clipped by 2 bases and J by 4 bases; unmatched bases: 8. This CDR3 is built from 16 residues. CDR1 MNHNS and CDR2 SASEGT come from the germline V gene. The CDR3 loop reads CASSEPAGVGADTQYF. The CDR3 nucleotides read TGTGCCAGCAGTGAACCAGCGGGAGTGGGAGCAGATACGCAGTATTTT.

The chain carries TRBV15 and TRBJ2-5; 8 nucleotides match TRBD2. Germline CDR1 reads LNHNV; CDR2 reads YYDKDF (reference sequence). CDR3 length: 15 residues. V was clipped by 4 bases and J by 5 bases; unmatched bases: 9. The DNA for the CDR3 is TGTGCCACCAGCAAACACGGGAGGGAGAGCGAGACCCAGTACTTC. Protein product: CATSKHGRESETQYF.